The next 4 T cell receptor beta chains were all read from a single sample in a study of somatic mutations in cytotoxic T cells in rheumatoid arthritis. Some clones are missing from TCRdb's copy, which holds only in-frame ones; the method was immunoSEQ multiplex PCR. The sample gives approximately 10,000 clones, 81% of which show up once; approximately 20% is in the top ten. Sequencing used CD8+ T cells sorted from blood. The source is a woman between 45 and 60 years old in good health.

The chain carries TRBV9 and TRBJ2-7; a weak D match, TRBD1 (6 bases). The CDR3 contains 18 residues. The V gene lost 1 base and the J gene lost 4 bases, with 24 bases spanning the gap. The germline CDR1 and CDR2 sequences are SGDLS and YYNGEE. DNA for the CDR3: TGTGCCAGCAGCGTATCAGGGGCTGGTGGGACCGACGGATACGAGCAGTACTTC. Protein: CASSVSGAGGTDGYEQYF.

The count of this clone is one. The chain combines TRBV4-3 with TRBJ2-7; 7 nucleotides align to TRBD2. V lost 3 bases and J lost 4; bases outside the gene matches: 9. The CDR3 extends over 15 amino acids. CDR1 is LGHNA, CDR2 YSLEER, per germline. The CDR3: CASSHSRRAGYEQYF. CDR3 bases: TGCGCCAGCAGCCACAGCCGCAGAGCGGGATACGAGCAGTACTTC.

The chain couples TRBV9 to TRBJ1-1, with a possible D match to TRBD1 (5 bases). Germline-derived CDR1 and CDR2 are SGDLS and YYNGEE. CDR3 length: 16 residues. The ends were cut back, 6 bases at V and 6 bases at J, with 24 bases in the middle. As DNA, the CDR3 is TGTGCCAGCACGGGGAGGGAGGCAGGGCCTTGGGCTGAAGCTTTCTTT. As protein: CASTGREAGPWAEAFF.

CDR3 sequence (DNA): TGTGCCAGCAGCGTCGAGTCAAACACCGGGGAGCTGTTTTTT. As protein: CASSVESNTGELFF. The chain uses TRBV6-5 and TRBJ2-2; no reliable D call. Germline values: CDR1 MNHEY, CDR2 SVGAGI. The V and J ends lost 6 bases and 2 bases respectively, with 10 bases between them. There are 14 residues in the CDR3.